This is a list of T cell receptor beta chains from one sample in a study of blood T cell repertoires in COVID-19. Clones were sequenced by immunoSEQ multiplex PCR, and TCRdb holds only the in-frame ones, with some missing. The sample contains around 300,000 clones, roughly 86% of which appear only once. Sequencing used peripheral blood. The receptors derive from a woman in her 30s who had recovered from COVID-19. Both conserved end residues are part of each CDR3. Each record gives: D gene, clone size, V gene, J gene, CDR3 DNA, CDR3 protein. The D gene is left open where the match is weak. Clone sizes are given selectively: once, few, many, or a class where the clone is expanded.

d_call: NA
clone_size: NA
v_call: TRBV7-8
j_call: TRBJ1-5
cdr3_nt: TGTGCCAGCAGCCCTGTGAGAGGGACACTTAGCAATCAGCCCCAGCATTTT
cdr3_aa: CASSPVRGTLSNQPQHF

d_call: NA
clone_size: NA
v_call: TRBV5-5
j_call: TRBJ1-1
cdr3_nt: TGTGCCAGCAGCTTATTAATGGAGGCTTTCTTT
cdr3_aa: CASSLLMEAFF

d_call: NA
clone_size: NA
v_call: TRBV7-8
j_call: TRBJ1-3
cdr3_nt: TGTGCCAGCAGCCTAGCCTGGCTTGGAAACACCATATATTTT
cdr3_aa: CASSLAWLGNTIYF

d_call: TRBD1
clone_size: NA
v_call: TRBV6-5
j_call: TRBJ1-1
cdr3_nt: TGTGCCAGCAGACAGCAGGGGGCGCGAGCTTTCTTT
cdr3_aa: CASRQQGARAFF

d_call: TRBD2
clone_size: NA
v_call: TRBV7-2
j_call: TRBJ2-2
cdr3_nt: TGTGCCAGCAGCCTCCGACTAGCGGGGGGGCCCGTGGAGCTGTTTTTT
cdr3_aa: CASSLRLAGGPVELFF

d_call: TRBD1
clone_size: NA
v_call: TRBV24-1
j_call: TRBJ2-5
cdr3_nt: TGTGCCACCAGTGTTACTTGGCAGGGGGAAGAGACCCAGTACTTC
cdr3_aa: CATSVTWQGEETQYF

d_call: TRBD2
clone_size: NA
v_call: TRBV9
j_call: TRBJ2-1
cdr3_nt: TGTGCCAGCAGCGTAGGACTAGCGGGAGGTGGGTACAATGAGCAGTTCTTC
cdr3_aa: CASSVGLAGGGYNEQFF

d_call: NA
clone_size: few
v_call: TRBV6-5
j_call: TRBJ1-1
cdr3_nt: TGTGCCAGCCGGAGGGGCCAAGTCGCTGAAGCTTTCTTT
cdr3_aa: CASRRGQVAEAFF

d_call: NA
clone_size: NA
v_call: TRBV7-2
j_call: TRBJ2-7
cdr3_nt: TGTGCCAGCAGCTATTTAGCTAATCCTTACGAGCAGTACTTC
cdr3_aa: CASSYLANPYEQYF

d_call: TRBD1
clone_size: NA
v_call: TRBV19
j_call: TRBJ2-1
cdr3_nt: TGTGCCAGTAGTGCGGACAGGATCTACAATGAGCAGTTCTTC
cdr3_aa: CASSADRIYNEQFF

d_call: NA
clone_size: NA
v_call: TRBV9
j_call: TRBJ2-6
cdr3_nt: TGTGCCAGCAGGAGTTCTGGGGCCAACGTCCTGACTTTC
cdr3_aa: CASRSSGANVLTF

d_call: TRBD1
clone_size: NA
v_call: TRBV27
j_call: TRBJ1-2
cdr3_nt: TGTGCCAGCAGTACCGGACAGGGGTTGTATGGCTACACCTTC
cdr3_aa: CASSTGQGLYGYTF

d_call: TRBD1
clone_size: NA
v_call: TRBV15
j_call: TRBJ1-5
cdr3_nt: TGTGCCACCAGCAGCCCGGGACAGGGGGCGGTGGGGGGCAATCAGCCCCAGCATTTT
cdr3_aa: CATSSPGQGAVGGNQPQHF

d_call: TRBD2
clone_size: NA
v_call: TRBV19
j_call: TRBJ2-5
cdr3_nt: TGTGCCAGTACCCCACTAGCGGGGGTGATGGAGACCCAGTACTTC
cdr3_aa: CASTPLAGVMETQYF

d_call: TRBD1
clone_size: NA
v_call: TRBV7-2
j_call: TRBJ1-4
cdr3_nt: TGTGCCAGCAGCCCGCCGGGCAGGGGGTATGAAAAACTGTTTTTT
cdr3_aa: CASSPPGRGYEKLFF

d_call: NA
clone_size: NA
v_call: TRBV5-4
j_call: TRBJ1-1
cdr3_nt: TGTGCCAGCAACCGCGGGAGAGGGTTGAACACTGAAGCTTTCTTT
cdr3_aa: CASNRGRGLNTEAFF

d_call: TRBD1
clone_size: NA
v_call: TRBV6-5
j_call: TRBJ1-2
cdr3_nt: TGTGCCACCGAACAGGGGTTTCGGGCTAACTATGGCTACACCTTC
cdr3_aa: CATEQGFRANYGYTF

d_call: TRBD1
clone_size: NA
v_call: TRBV6-6
j_call: TRBJ2-1
cdr3_nt: TGTGCCAGCAGCCCTCGACAGGGTAGCCATGAGCAGTTCTTC
cdr3_aa: CASSPRQGSHEQFF

d_call: NA
clone_size: NA
v_call: TRBV28
j_call: TRBJ2-1
cdr3_nt: TGTGCCAGCAGATCAGGGGGCACAGGGACTACTGAGCAGTTCTTC
cdr3_aa: CASRSGGTGTTEQFF